Presented here are 28 T cell receptor beta chains from one specimen sequenced in a study of T cell changes during pregnancy in multiple sclerosis. Sequencing used immunoSEQ multiplex PCR; TCRdb keeps in-frame clones, though not all of them. This sample has about 45,000 clones, with about 90% found just once. Sample: CD4+ T cells from peripheral blood mononuclear cells, taken in the third trimester of pregnancy. These receptors were collected from a female donor with multiple sclerosis, enrolled in a pregnancy study.

The rearrangement links TRBV27 to TRBJ2-2; TRBD2 matches at 9 bases. The germline CDR1 and CDR2 sequences are MNHEY and SMNVEV (reference sequence). This CDR3 has 17 amino acids. The V and J ends lost 6 bases and 0 bases, in that order; junction bases with no gene match: 8. The CDR3 sequence: CASREKASGANTGELFF. Written as DNA, the CDR3 is TGTGCCAGCAGGGAAAAGGCTAGCGGGGCGAACACCGGGGAGCTGTTTTTT.

The chain employs TRBV9 and TRBJ1-2; no clear D gene. Per the germline V gene, CDR1 is SGDLS and CDR2 is YYNGEE. The CDR3 sequence is 15 residues long. V dropped 4 bases and J dropped 4 bases, with 17 bases sitting between them. CDR3 amino acids: CASSPTLTMSYGYTF. CDR3 in DNA: TGTGCCAGCAGCCCTACTCTAACTATGTCCTATGGCTACACCTTC.

This rearrangement joins TRBV27 to TRBJ1-3, with 11 nucleotides matching TRBD1. Germline V lookup: CDR1 MNHEY, CDR2 SMNVEV (reference sequence). Trimming cost V 0 bases and J 0 bases; bases outside gene matches: 1. The CDR3 is 17 amino acids. CDR3 DNA sequence: TGTGCCAGCAGTTTATCGGGGACAGGGGGCTCTGGAAACACCATATATTTT. Translation: CASSLSGTGGSGNTIYF.

The CDR3 sequence is CASSPMDRVNQPQHF. CDR3 bases: TGTGCCAGCAGCCCTATGGACAGGGTCAATCAGCCCCAGCATTTT. The chain employs TRBV6-5 and TRBJ1-5, with 8 positions matching TRBD1. The length of the CDR3 is 15 residues. V dropped 6 bases and J dropped 3; count of bases not matched to a gene: 7. Per the germline V gene, CDR1 is MNHEY and CDR2 is SVGAGI.

V gene TRBV6-5 combines with J gene TRBJ1-1; tentative D call: TRBD1 (5 bases). V was shortened by 6 bases and J by 3 bases, with 11 bases between the two germline ends. This CDR3 is 13 amino acids long. Germline CDR1 is MNHEY and CDR2 is SVGAGI. CDR3 residues: CASSPTVYTEAFF. The CDR3 nucleotides read TGTGCCAGCAGCCCGACAGTCTACACTGAAGCTTTCTTT.

V usage is TRBV7-8 and J usage is TRBJ1-5; TRBD1 is a possible D gene (5 bases). Germline V lookup: CDR1 SGHVS, CDR2 FQNEAQ. This CDR3 comprises 17 residues. The ends were cut back, 3 bases at V and 5 bases at J, with 20 bases in the middle. CDR3 sequence: CASSFPRQGMMDQPQHF. CDR3 coding DNA: TGTGCCAGCAGCTTCCCTCGGCAGGGAATGATGGATCAGCCCCAGCATTTT.

The genes are TRBV18 and TRBJ2-7; 9 nucleotides align to TRBD1. The CDR3 is made up of 17 amino acids. Germline V gives CDR1 KGHSH, CDR2 LQKENI. The ends lost 2 bases at V and 3 bases at J; junction bases unmatched: 11. The CDR3 protein is CASSPGQGSRRFYEQYF. The CDR3 coding sequence is TGTGCCAGCTCACCAGGACAGGGGTCGCGGAGGTTCTACGAGCAGTACTTC.

The V and J genes are TRBV4-3 and TRBJ1-6, with a weak D call TRBD1 (6 bases). Trimming removed 2 bases at V and 9 bases at J, with 20 bases between. Germline CDR1 reads LGHNA; CDR2 reads YSLEER. This CDR3 region has 17 residues. CDR3 nucleotide sequence: TGCGCCAGCAGCCAAACAGCACAGGGTCTCTCACCTTCACCCCTCCACTTT. As protein: CASSQTAQGLSPSPLHF.

The V and J genes are TRBV14 and TRBJ2-7; possible D gene TRBD1, 5 bases. V was clipped by 2 bases and J by 0 bases, with 23 bases between them. The CDR3 contains 19 residues. Germline V gene data show CDR1 as SGHDN and CDR2 as FVKESK. Here the CDR3 reads CASSQPRDVNRPFSYEQYF. The CDR3 DNA reads as TGTGCCAGCAGCCAACCGCGCGATGTGAACAGGCCATTCTCCTACGAGCAGTACTTC.

V usage is TRBV7-2 and J usage is TRBJ2-2, with a tentative D call TRBD2 (5 bases). The V end lost 1 base, the J end lost 8 bases, and 20 bases lay between the germline ends. The CDR3 runs to 17 residues. In germline, CDR1 is SGHTA, CDR2 FQGNSA. The CDR3 bases are TGTGCCAGCAGCTTAGGAGGAGCGGTCCTTAGGATGGGGGAGCTGTTTTTT. Protein: CASSLGGAVLRMGELFF.

This clone was detected only a few times. The chain joins TRBV7-9 to TRBJ2-1, with D possibly TRBD2 on 6 matching bases. Trimming removed 5 bases at V and 3 bases at J, with 14 bases between. In germline, CDR1 is SEHNR, CDR2 FQNEAQ (reference sequence). The CDR3 is made up of 15 amino acids. CDR3 region: CASSRLGSGYNEQFF. For the CDR3, the DNA is TGTGCCAGCAGCCGCCTCGGTAGCGGCTACAATGAGCAGTTCTTC.

The genes are TRBV5-4 and TRBJ2-3; tentatively, D is TRBD2 (6 bases). Per the germline V gene, CDR1 is SGHNT and CDR2 is YYREEE (reference sequence). There are 15 residues in the CDR3. Trimming shortened V by 4 bases and J by 8 bases, and 20 bases separated the two germline ends. Here the CDR3 reads CASSAPSGESSTQYF. CDR3 coding DNA: TGTGCCAGCAGCGCACCCTCGGGAGAATCGAGTACGCAGTATTTT. The whole variable domain, filled in from reference TRBV5-4 and TRBJ2-3, reads ETGVTQSPTHLIKTRGQQVTLRCSSQSGHNTVSWYQQALGQGPQFIFQYYREEENGRGNFPPRFSGLQFPNYSSELNVNALELDDSALYLCASSAPSGESSTQYFGPGTRLTVL.

The chain combines TRBV4-2 with TRBJ2-7, with TRBD2 matching over 14 bases. Trimming at V came to 0 bases and at J to 6 bases, leaving 4 bases not matched to a gene. The CDR3 runs to 16 residues. CDR1 and CDR2 from the germline V gene are LGHNA and YNFKEQ. CDR3 sequence (DNA): TGTGCCAGCAGCCAAGAAGGGACTAGCGGGAGTGGCGAGCAGTACTTC. Its translation is CASSQEGTSGSGEQYF.

The chain joins TRBV9 to TRBJ1-1, with no clear D. The CDR3 runs to 15 residues. Per the germline V gene, CDR1 is SGDLS and CDR2 is YYNGEE. The V end lost 0 bases, the J end lost 0 bases, and 9 bases lay between the germline ends. The CDR3 region has the DNA TGTGCCAGCAGCGTAGTAGGGAGTATGAACACTGAAGCTTTCTTT. Its translation: CASSVVGSMNTEAFF.

This clone has just one count. The rearrangement uses TRBV28 and TRBJ1-5; D possibly corresponds to TRBD1 (5 bases). The germline V and J ends were trimmed by 10 bases and 3 bases, with 13 bases remaining between them. CDR3 length: 13 residues. Germline V gene lookup returns CDR1 MDHEN and CDR2 SYDVKM. The CDR3, as DNA: TGTGCCACCATCCAGGGATACAATCAGCCCCAGCATTTT. It codes for CATIQGYNQPQHF.

The chain uses TRBV28 and TRBJ2-6, with TRBD1 identical over 7 bases. The CDR3 runs 16 residues. With V trimmed by 7 bases and J by 0 bases, 6 bases remained unmatched. Germline lookup yields CDR1 MDHEN and CDR2 SYDVKM. In nucleotides, the CDR3 is TGTGCCAGCAACCCGGACAGGTCCTCTGGGGCCAACGTCCTGACTTTC. It yields the protein CASNPDRSSGANVLTF.

The rearrangement uses TRBV7-6 and TRBJ2-7, with 10 positions matching TRBD2. The CDR3 loop spans 15 amino acids. CDR1 SGHVS and CDR2 FNYEAQ come from the germline V gene. Trimming removed 4 bases from V and 12 bases from J; junction bases left unmatched: 15. CDR3 coding DNA: TGTGCCAGCAGCTCGAGCGGGAGGGCTTACCTGGGGCGGTACTTC. Translating it yields CASSSSGRAYLGRYF.

The V call is TRBV27, the J call TRBJ1-4; the match to TRBD1 covers 11 bases. CDR1 and CDR2 (germline): MNHEY, SMNVEV (reference sequence). The V segment lost 0 bases and the J segment 8 bases; nucleotides outside the gene matches: 2. The CDR3 totals 15 residues. CDR3 sequence (DNA): TGTGCCAGCAGTTTATCGGACAGGGGGCGAGAAAAACTGTTTTTT. It encodes CASSLSDRGREKLFF.

The rearrangement links TRBV10-3 to TRBJ2-4; TRBD1 is a possible D gene (6 bases). V dropped 0 bases and J dropped 0 bases, with 9 bases sitting between them. This CDR3 spans 16 amino acids. Germline lookup yields CDR1 ENHRY and CDR2 SYGVKD. CDR3 DNA sequence: TGTGCCATCAGTGAGTCAACAGGGATAGCCAAAAACATTCAGTACTTC. Amino acids: CAISESTGIAKNIQYF.

This chain uses TRBV19 with TRBJ2-1; perhaps TRBD2 as D (5 bases). The CDR3 totals 15 residues. V was shortened by 0 bases and J by 4 bases, with 10 bases between the two germline ends. Germline V gene data show CDR1 as LNHDA and CDR2 as SQIVND (reference sequence). DNA for the CDR3: TGTGCCAGTAGTATAGATCTTTCGGGGTACAATGAGCAGTTCTTC. Translated: CASSIDLSGYNEQFF.

V and J are TRBV10-2 and TRBJ2-3; D perhaps matches TRBD2 (6 bases). The CDR3 contains 15 residues. CDR1 and CDR2 (germline): WSHSY, SAAADI. The V gene lost 7 bases and the J gene lost 2 bases, with 16 bases spanning the gap. CDR3 amino acids: CASTLLASHTDTQYF. As DNA, the CDR3 is TGCGCCAGCACCCTACTAGCTTCTCACACAGATACGCAGTATTTT.

This chain connects TRBV4-3 to TRBJ2-7; tentative D call: TRBD1 (6 bases). Trimming took off 0 bases at V and 7 bases at J, with 19 bases between the two ends. The germline CDR1 and CDR2 sequences are LGHNA and YSLEER. The length of the CDR3 is 16 residues. The CDR3: CASSQERRTVYGEQYF. The CDR3 DNA follows: TGCGCCAGCAGCCAAGAAAGGAGGACAGTATACGGGGAGCAGTACTTC.

This chain uses TRBV6-6 with TRBJ1-4; TRBD1 aligns across 9 bases. The CDR3 spans 15 residues. CDR1 and CDR2 from the germline V gene are MNHNY and SVGAGI (reference sequence). V dropped 6 bases and J dropped 0; count of bases not matched to a gene: 2. CDR3 loop: CASRGQGPTNEKLFF. The CDR3 DNA is TGTGCCAGCAGGGGACAGGGACCAACTAATGAAAAACTGTTTTTT.

V is TRBV7-2 and J is TRBJ1-3; tentatively, D is TRBD1 (6 bases). V shed 2 bases and J shed 1 base, with 18 bases lying between them. This CDR3 region has 18 residues. CDR1 is SGHTA, CDR2 FQGNSA, per germline. Here the CDR3 DNA reads TGTGCCAGCAGCTTACACAGGGCCCGAGCTTGGTCTGGAAACACCATATATTTT. This codes for CASSLHRARAWSGNTIYF.

The chain is built from TRBV18 and TRBJ1-4, with unresolved D. The CDR3 contains 13 residues. Germline CDR1 KGHSH, CDR2 LQKENI. Trimming pared 1 base from V and 8 bases from J, leaving 8 bases between. The CDR3 loop is CASSPQTQEKLFF. The CDR3 DNA reads TGTGCCAGCTCACCACAGACACAAGAAAAACTGTTTTTT.

CDR3 nucleotides: TGTGCCAGCAGCCAAGAGCGCACTAGCGGGACGAAGAGGGATACGCAGTATTTT. Its protein product is CASSQERTSGTKRDTQYF. V and J are TRBV14 and TRBJ2-3; 10 nucleotides match TRBD2. CDR1 is SGHDN and CDR2 is FVKESK in the germline V gene. There are 18 residues in the CDR3. V was pared by 0 bases and J by 6 bases, with 12 bases of the junction left unmatched.

The rearrangement links TRBV18 to TRBJ2-1, with no clear D. The CDR3 is 11 residues long. V lost 2 bases, J lost 10 bases, and 6 bases lay in between. Germline V lookup: CDR1 KGHSH, CDR2 LQKENI. The CDR3 nucleotides read TGTGCCAGCTCACCATTGGAGGAGCAGTTCTTC. It translates to CASSPLEEQFF.

V and J are TRBV29-1 and TRBJ1-1; 8 bases align to TRBD1. Germline V gene lookup returns CDR1 SQVTM and CDR2 ANQGSEA. CDR3 length equals 15 residues. J gave up 5 bases and V 3 bases, and 11 bases lay outside the gene matches. CDR3 DNA: TGCAGCGTTGAGTCCATCGACAGGGGAAGGACTGAAGCTTTCTTT. It is translated as CSVESIDRGRTEAFF. The full variable domain, in which reference TRBV29-1 and TRBJ1-1 provide the parts outside the CDR3, is SAVISQKPSRDICQRGTSLTIQCQVDSQVTMMFWYRQQPGQSLTLIATANQGSEATYESGFVIDKFPISRPNLTFSTLTVSNMSPEDSSIYLCSVESIDRGRTEAFFGQGTRLTVV.